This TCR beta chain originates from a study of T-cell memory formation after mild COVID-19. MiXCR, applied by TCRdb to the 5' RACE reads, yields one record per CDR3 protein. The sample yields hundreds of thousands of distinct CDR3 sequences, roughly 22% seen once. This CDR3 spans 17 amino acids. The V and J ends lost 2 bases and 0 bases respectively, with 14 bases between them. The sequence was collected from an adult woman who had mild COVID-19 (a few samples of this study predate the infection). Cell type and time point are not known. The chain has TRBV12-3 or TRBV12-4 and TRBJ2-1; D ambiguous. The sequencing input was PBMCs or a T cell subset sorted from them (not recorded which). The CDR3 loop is CASSLNPAASSYNEQFF. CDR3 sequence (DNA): TGTGCCAGCAGTTTAAACCCGGCGGCAAGCTCCTACAATGAGCAGTTCTTC.